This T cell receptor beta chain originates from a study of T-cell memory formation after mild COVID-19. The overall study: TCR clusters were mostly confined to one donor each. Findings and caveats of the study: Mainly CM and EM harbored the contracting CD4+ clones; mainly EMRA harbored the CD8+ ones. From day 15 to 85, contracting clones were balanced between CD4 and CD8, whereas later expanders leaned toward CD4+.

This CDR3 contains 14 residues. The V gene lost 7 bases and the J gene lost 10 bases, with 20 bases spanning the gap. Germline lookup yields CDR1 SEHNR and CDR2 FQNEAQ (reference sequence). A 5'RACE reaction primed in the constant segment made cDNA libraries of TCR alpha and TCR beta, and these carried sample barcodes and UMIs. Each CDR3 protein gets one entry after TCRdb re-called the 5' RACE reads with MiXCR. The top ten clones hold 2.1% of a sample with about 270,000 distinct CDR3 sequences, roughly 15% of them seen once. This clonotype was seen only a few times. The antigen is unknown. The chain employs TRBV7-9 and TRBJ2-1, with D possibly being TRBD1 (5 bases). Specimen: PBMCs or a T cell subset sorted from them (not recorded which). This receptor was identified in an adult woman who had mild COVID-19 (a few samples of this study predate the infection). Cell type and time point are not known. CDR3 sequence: CASTPALPGSEQFF. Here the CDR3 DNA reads TGTGCCAGCACCCCCGCCCTCCCAGGGTCCGAGCAGTTCTTC.